This T cell receptor beta chain was captured by sequencing in a study of identifying expanded T cells in peripheral blood. Study-wide findings and caveats: Across healthy donors, higher total template counts meant significantly greater roughly two-week count variance. Over about two and four weeks, about 17 and 20 clones changed, versus roughly 1.1 between replicates.

In regard to this clone: The target antigen is unknown.

Sequencing used immunoSEQ multiplex PCR; TCRdb keeps in-frame clones, though not all of them. The sample consists of about 85,000 clones, approximately 90% of them appearing once. The junction had 17 bases not matched to a gene; V was cut back by 6 bases and J by 6 bases. The CDR3 spans 17 residues. Germline V gene lookup returns CDR1 KGHSH and CDR2 LQKENI. The specimen was blood. The chain couples TRBV18 to TRBJ1-2, with TRBD1 identical over 9 bases. The origin of this receptor is a person aged 18 to 70 in good health. CDR3 amino acids: CASSIRGRTGDFDGYTF. CDR3 coding DNA: TGTGCCAGCTCTATCCGAGGAAGGACAGGGGATTTTGATGGCTACACCTTC.